These T cell receptor beta chains were read from a single sample in a study of shared clonotypes between healthy human individuals. The data were produced by immunoSEQ multiplex PCR, yet TCRdb's version contains in-frame clones alone and is incomplete. Of 980,000 or so clones in the sample, 70% to 85% are singletons; the top ten hold nearly 1.5%. Material for sequencing was memory CD4+ T cells sorted from blood. All receptors come from a young man in good health. CDR3s include the opening cysteine and the closing phenylalanine or tryptophan. Fields, in order: J gene, V gene, clone size, D gene, CDR3 DNA, CDR3 protein. D genes are given only for firm matches. Part of the rows lack a size; the others show once, few, many or a class for expanded clones.

>TRBJ2-3|TRBV7-9|few|TRBD2
TGTGCCAGCAGCCTAGCGGGGGGGGCGGATACGCAGTATTTT
CASSLAGGADTQYF
>TRBJ1-2|TRBV11-2|.|.
TGTGCCAGCAGCTCCTTCCGGGACGGCGTGGAGGGCTACACCTTC
CASSSFRDGVEGYTF
>TRBJ2-3|TRBV6-6|.|.
TGTGCCAGCAGATCTTCGGGCCTCCGGGGAGATACGCAGTATTTT
CASRSSGLRGDTQYF
>TRBJ2-7|TRBV5-5|few|.
TGTGCCAGCAGCTTGACGGGACCATACGAGCAGTACTTC
CASSLTGPYEQYF
>TRBJ1-3|TRBV5-4|.|TRBD1
TGTGCCAGCAGCTTGGTTGGGGACAGGGCGAGTGGAAACACCATATATTTT
CASSLVGDRASGNTIYF
>TRBJ1-2|TRBV27|few|.
TGTGCCAGCAGTTTATCAGGGGTCTATGGCTACACCTTC
CASSLSGVYGYTF
>TRBJ2-2|TRBV6-1|.|TRBD2
TGTGCCAGCACTCGCGGGGGGCGCACCGGGGAGCTGTTTTTT
CASTRGGRTGELFF
>TRBJ1-6|TRBV5-6|.|.
TGTGCCAGCAGCTTACAGGGACCTAATTCACCCCTCCACTTT
CASSLQGPNSPLHF
>TRBJ2-7|TRBV30|.|.
TGTGCCTGGAGTTCGGCATCTTACGAGCAGTACTTC
CAWSSASYEQYF
>TRBJ1-1|TRBV28|.|.
TGTGCCAGCGCCCTCGGGCGAGGAACTGAAGCTTTCTTT
CASALGRGTEAFF
>TRBJ2-5|TRBV28|.|TRBD2
TGTGCCAGCAGTTTAACCTCCGGGGGGCAAGAGACCCAGTACTTC
CASSLTSGGQETQYF
>TRBJ2-5|TRBV5-1|.|.
TGCGCCAGCAGCTTGGCCGTAGGGGCCTCCCAGCCGACCCAGTACTTC
CASSLAVGASQPTQYF
>TRBJ2-3|TRBV4-1|.|.
TGCGCCAGCAGCCAAGATCCTCCGGACTCCCCCGGCGCAGATACGCAGTATTTT
CASSQDPPDSPGADTQYF
>TRBJ2-7|TRBV6-5|.|TRBD2
TGTGCCAGCAGTTACTCGATAGCGGGAGTATACGAGCAGTACTTC
CASSYSIAGVYEQYF
>TRBJ1-5|TRBV6-6|.|.
TGTGCCAGCAGTTCCGTCCGGGGTCAGCCCCAGCATTTT
CASSSVRGQPQHF
>TRBJ2-5|TRBV4-1|once|TRBD2
TGCGCCAGCAGCCAAACTACTAGCGGGAGAAGCAGTTCGGAGACCCAGTACTTC
CASSQTTSGRSSSETQYF
>TRBJ2-7|TRBV28|.|.
TGTGCCAGCACCACGGCAGGGCCTCTGACCTACGAGCAGTACTTC
CASTTAGPLTYEQYF
>TRBJ1-6|TRBV23-1|once|TRBD1
TGCGCCAGCAGTCAAGGGCAGGGGGCTTGGTCACCCCTCCACTTT
CASSQGQGAWSPLHF
>TRBJ1-1|TRBV28|.|TRBD1
TGTGCCAGCAGCCGGGAGTGGGACAGGGAGAACACTGAAGCTTTCTTT
CASSREWDRENTEAFF
>TRBJ1-6|TRBV7-8|few|TRBD1
TGTGCCAGCAGCGAAAGACAGGGAGGGAATTCACCCCTCCACTTT
CASSERQGGNSPLHF
>TRBJ2-1|TRBV5-6|.|.
TGTGCCAGCAGCTGGGGCCCAGCCCCGTACAATGAGCAGTTCTTC
CASSWGPAPYNEQFF
>TRBJ2-1|TRBV14|.|TRBD1
TGTGCCAGCAGCCATCCGTTACCGGGACAGGGGCAGTTCTTC
CASSHPLPGQGQFF
>TRBJ2-7|TRBV18|once|TRBD1
TGTGCCAGCTCACCGGGACAGGGGCTTGCCGAGCAGTACTTC
CASSPGQGLAEQYF
>TRBJ2-7|TRBV6-4|.|.
TGTGCCAGCAGGGGCCCCTGGGTCAGCTCCTACGAGCAGTACTTC
CASRGPWVSSYEQYF
>TRBJ1-1|TRBV10-3|.|.
TGTGCCATCAGTGGAAGGACCGAGGGAAAGGGCACTGAAGCTTTCTTT
CAISGRTEGKGTEAFF
>TRBJ2-7|TRBV11-2|.|.
TGTGCCAGCAGCCCGGGCAGGGGTACCTACGAGCAGTACTTC
CASSPGRGTYEQYF
>TRBJ1-5|TRBV6-6|.|.
TGTGCCGGCGCAAGAGGGACCATCAATCAGCCCCAGCATTTT
CAGARGTINQPQHF
>TRBJ1-5|TRBV5-5|.|.
TGTGCCAGCAGCCCTGGGGGGGGGCTGGATCAGCCCCAGCATTTT
CASSPGGGLDQPQHF
>TRBJ1-5|TRBV6-5|once|.
TGTGCCAGCAGTTACTCCCGGGAAAATCAGCCCCAGCATTTT
CASSYSRENQPQHF
>TRBJ1-2|TRBV6-1|.|.
TGTGCCAGCAGTGAATTATCGGGGCCGCAAAGCTATGGCTACACCTTC
CASSELSGPQSYGYTF
>TRBJ2-7|TRBV6-1|.|TRBD2
TGTGCCAGCAGTGGGGCCAGCGGGGGGGCGTACGAGCAGTACTTC
CASSGASGGAYEQYF
>TRBJ2-7|TRBV6-6|once|.
TGTGCCAGCATTGGACGGTACTCCTACGAGCAGTACTTC
CASIGRYSYEQYF
>TRBJ2-5|TRBV7-7|once|.
TGTGCTAGCAGCACAGGGTACCAAGAGACCCAGTACTTC
CASSTGYQETQYF
>TRBJ1-1|TRBV2|.|.
TGTGCCAGCACCGTTGGGGGGGTCACTGAAGCTTTCTTT
CASTVGGVTEAFF
>TRBJ2-5|TRBV5-1|.|TRBD1
TGCGCCAGCACCCTTCAGGGACAGCCTTATGAGACCCAGTACTTC
CASTLQGQPYETQYF
>TRBJ1-4|TRBV11-2|.|TRBD1
TGTGCCAGCAGCTTAGGGGGACAGGGGGTCGAAAAACTGTTTTTT
CASSLGGQGVEKLFF